This T cell receptor (beta chain) was retrieved from a study of identical twins. This clonotype was observed a few times. Its antigen is not identified. A universal primer site came from template switching; cDNA carried unique molecular identifiers. Using its own MiXCR run on the 5' RACE reads, TCRdb lists one record per CDR3 protein. The data contain about 660,000 distinct CDR3 sequences, approximately 9% of them singletons. Study observations and caveats: The study drew conclusions from cross-sectional statistical analysis, not from following the same donors. Abundant beta clonotypes from cord blood had fewer insertions, unlike memory repertoires, which showed none. Out-of-frame alpha sequences shared by twins showed excess low generation probability.

This sample was shared with a second study, whose subject was yellow fever vaccine responses in identical twins.

The sequence came from a woman in her late teens or twenties in good health. Source material: PBMCs.

The DNA of the CDR3 is TGTGCCAGCAGTTTCTATCTTGGCGTACCCGGGGAGCTGTTTTTT. Translated: CASSFYLGVPGELFF. This sequence joins TRBV28 and TRBJ2-2; D is undetermined. V lost 3 bases to trimming and J lost 6 bases, with 14 bases between them. Germline assignment: CDR1 MDHEN and CDR2 SYDVKM. This CDR3 comprises 15 residues.